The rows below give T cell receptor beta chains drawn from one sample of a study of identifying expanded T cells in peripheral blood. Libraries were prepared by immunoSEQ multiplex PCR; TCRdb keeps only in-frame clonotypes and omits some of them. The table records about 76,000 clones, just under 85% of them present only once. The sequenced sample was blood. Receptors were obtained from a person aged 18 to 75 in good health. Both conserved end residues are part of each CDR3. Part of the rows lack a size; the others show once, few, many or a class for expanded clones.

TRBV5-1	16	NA	CASSLGGASSYNEQFF
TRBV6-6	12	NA	CASRPGTGEAFF
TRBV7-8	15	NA	CASSSGLGSGGELFF
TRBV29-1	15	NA	CSVDYRVPMNTEAFF
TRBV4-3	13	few	CASSQDRGNTIYF
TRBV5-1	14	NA	CASSKADITDTQYF
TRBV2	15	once	CASSPGTSGNNEQFF
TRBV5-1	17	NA	CASSLDDTGVASYEQYF
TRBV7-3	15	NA	CASSSQGQGTGELFF
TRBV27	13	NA	CASSSQSTDTQYF
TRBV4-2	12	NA	CASSRDYNEQFF
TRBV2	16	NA	CASSDFPYSKQYEQYF
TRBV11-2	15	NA	CASSLDLGDTGELFF
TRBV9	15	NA	CASSVTAGSYNEQFF
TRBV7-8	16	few	CASSLTGSPQGTEAFF
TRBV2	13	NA	CASNPRGVGTIYF
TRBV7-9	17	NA	CASSWSGQGRDTGELFF
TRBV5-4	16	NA	CASSAVGLAGAWEQYF
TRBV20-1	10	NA	CSAFDVEQFF
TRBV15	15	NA	CATSVRDSRTDTQYF
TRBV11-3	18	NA	CASSLDWRLGGEGDTQYF
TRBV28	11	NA	CASSLYGEQYF
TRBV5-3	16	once	CARSLSGVRSGNTIYF
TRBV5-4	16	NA	CASSLRLAGDTDTQYF
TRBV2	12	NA	CASGQNTGELFF
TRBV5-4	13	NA	CASSLFGPYGYTF
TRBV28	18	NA	CASSSPGTGTGMQNIQYF
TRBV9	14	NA	CASSPNQRTDTQYF